The source of this T cell receptor (beta chain) is a study of Ad26.COV2.S vaccination and SARS-CoV-2 variants. Study findings and constraints: The placebo group had lower spike-specific TCR breadth than the vaccine recipients did. Analyses that measured TCR breadth and depth may have underestimated total T cell responses. Reportedly, spike-specific CD8+ and CD4+ T cell responses achieved substantial breadth once vaccination had taken place.

For this clone: No antigen is known for it.

Treatment defined: roughly 19 received Ad26.COV2.S at low or high dose, single or two shots; 5 received placebo; per-sample allocation not given. Samples came from day 63 after the first vaccine or placebo injection. Donation was by an adult aged 18-55 years who was in Boston. Sequencing used immunoSEQ multiplex PCR; TCRdb keeps in-frame clones, though not all of them. Of 350,000 to 450,000 clones detected, 80% to 90% appear once; the ten largest clones hold 7.4%. The CDR3 sequence is 18 residues long. The germline gives CDR1 MDHEN, CDR2 SYDVKM. V dropped 0 bases and J dropped 7; count of bases not matched to a gene: 17.

The input for sequencing was peripheral blood, taken in a trial of Ad26.COV2.S vaccine versus placebo. The receptor was isolated from a person aged 18-60 years who received the Ad26.COV2.S COVID-19 vaccine or a placebo. The chain joins TRBV28 to TRBJ2-7; 8 bases fit TRBD2. CDR3 sequence reads: CASSLWLIGSGSLYEQYF. The CDR3 region has the DNA TGTGCCAGCAGTTTATGGTTGATTGGGAGCGGGAGTCTCTATGAGCAGTACTTC.